The source of this T cell receptor (beta chain) is a study of CD8+ T cells in alopecia areata (dated by TCRdb to between 2017 and 2018). Study-wide context: The treated patients took part in an open-label pilot trial in which moderate-to-severe alopecia areata was treated with oral tofacitinib at 5 to 10 mg twice daily. Patients stayed on tofacitinib for 6 to 18 months and then had 6 months of follow-up off drug so that delayed response and recurrence could be assessed. Disease severity in treated patients was measured with the SALT score, which quantifies the percentage of affected scalp surface area. In both human patients and the C3H/HeJ mouse model, the study applied high-throughput TCRbeta sequencing to look at T cell clonal expansion in alopecia areata. In humans, TCRbeta sequencing was performed on scalp tissue and on sorted CD4+ and CD8+ peripheral blood T cells from healthy controls and from patients with patchy or totalis/universalis alopecia areata. Biopsies were taken from tofacitinib-treated patients at baseline and at 4 and 24 weeks of treatment, and a later scalp biopsy was taken in several of the tofacitinib-treated patients. Clonality in the scalp was compared among normal scalp (n=4), patchy alopecia areata scalp (n=8), and alopecia totalis/universalis scalp (n=8). RNA was obtained with the PAXgene miRNA kit for fixed scalp, the miRNeasy kit for PBMCs, and the RNeasy kit for mouse skin. Amplification of TCRbeta CDR3 regions was done by immunoSEQ multiplex PCR using 35 Vbeta forward primers and 13 Jbeta reverse primers.

Libraries were built with the immunoSEQ multiplex PCR assay. RNA was extracted from all samples and reverse transcribed into cDNA, which served as template for TCR sequencing. SuperScript III was used for first-strand cDNA synthesis, primed with a 2:1 mix of oligo-dT and random hexamers. A synthetic immune receptor repertoire was used to measure amplification bias, and any remaining bias was corrected computationally. The study's processing was this. Raw reads were preprocessed to remove errors, and CDR3 was defined by IMGT conventions from the conserved cysteine to phenylalanine. To get clonality, Shannon entropy was normalized by log2 of the number of productive unique TCRs and the result was subtracted from 1. Whether scalp clones were CD4 or CD8 was inferred by matching scalp TCRbeta sequences against CD4 and CD8 repertoires sorted from blood. This is the immuneACCESS table as TCRdb keeps it, with only in-frame sequences that have V and J called. A part of the clones is gone; compared with another copy, unresolved V genes explain less than half, and the rest is unexplained. The DNA gave D and trimming, while V, J and clone size come from that table. The table for this sample lists approximately 210,000 clones; approximately 72% of them were counted only once. 0.95% to 1.5% of the sample is taken by the ten largest.

The treatment or condition label, as the study defines it: oral pan-JAK inhibitor, 5-10 mg twice daily. From alopecia areata patients, peripheral blood was collected along with lesional scalp punch biopsies. PBMCs were separated by density centrifugation and stained for CD3, CD4 and CD8, after which CD4+ and CD8+ T cells were sorted on a FACSAria. The V end loses 3 bases and the J end loses 7 bases, and a stretch of 13 bases separates them. CDR1 and CDR2 are drawn from the germline V gene: SGHTA, FQGNSA. The CDR3 holds 14 amino acids from the cysteine to the phenylalanine. Only the CDR3 region is kept as DNA, spanning 42 bases read in frame from base 1. The paper's findings and limits, for the study overall: Because the treated cohort was small and included a single nonresponder, larger studies are needed to assess links between baseline CD8+ expansion and response. Compared with normal scalp, lesional scalp had higher clonality and more expanded CD8+ clones, particularly in alopecia totalis/universalis, a pattern that suggests antigenic drive. During tofacitinib treatment, many expanded lesional clones remained in scalp and blood, and this persistence may partly explain relapse after treatment is stopped. TCR sequences shared between patients were less clear than in mice, possibly partly because of HLA diversity in the patient population. Unlike mouse skin, where gammadelta T cells dominate, normal human skin contains resident alphabeta T cells that get sequenced too, which complicates analysis of the scalp TCR repertoire. Scalp clonality and the number of expanded CD8+ clones among the top 100 scalp clones were significantly decreased by tofacitinib.

This clone came up once. Its specific antigen is unknown. The record has no base qualities; no much larger clone is one base away. Recombination linked TRBV7-2 to TRBJ2-1; TRBD1 might be the D gene, on 6 matching bases. The source material was CD4+ T cells sorted from blood, sampled around week 42, from a patient treated with tofacitinib. The sequence was obtained from a human donor with alopecia areata. The CDR3 protein is CASSFAQGGNEQFF. In nucleotides, the sequence is TGTGCCAGCAGCTTTGCACAGGGTGGGAATGAGCAGTTCTTC. Full variable domain (CDR3 extended with the reference TRBV7-2 and TRBJ2-1 proteins): GAGVSQSPSNKVTEKGKDVELRCDPISGHTALYWYRQSLGQGLEFLIYFQGNSAPDKSGLPSDRFSAERTGGSVSTLTIQRTQQEDSAVYLCASSFAQGGNEQFFGPGTRLTVL.